Following are 22 T cell receptor beta chains from one sample sequenced in a study of OX40 agonist ivuxolimab in advanced cancers. The library was built by means of the immunoSEQ multiplex PCR assay. TCRdb mirrors the immuneACCESS table, restricted to in-frame sequences. Some clones are absent from its copies; in checked studies, under half trace to an unresolved V gene, and the reason for the others is unknown. Within this sample are roughly 60,000 clones, with about 90% of them counted one time only. The ten top clones hold roughly 13% of the sample. This material consisted of CD4+ or CD8+ T cells sorted from blood, taken in a trial of the OX40 agonist ivuxolimab. Receptors were obtained from an adult with an advanced solid tumor such as melanoma, head and neck, liver or kidney cancer.

A single count supports this clone. The chain combines TRBV5-6 with TRBJ2-1; no firm D call. The CDR3 is 13 residues long. V dropped 0 bases and J dropped 3 bases, with 4 bases sitting between them. From germline, CDR1 is SGHDT and CDR2 YYEEEE. CDR3 sequence: CASSLGLYNEQFF. Here the CDR3 DNA reads TGTGCCAGCAGCTTGGGTCTCTACAATGAGCAGTTCTTC.

The chain has TRBV28 and TRBJ2-5; D gene uncertain. The CDR3 runs to 12 residues. The V gene's germline CDR1 is MDHEN and CDR2 SYDVKM. V was trimmed by 11 bases and J by 1 base, leaving 11 bases between them. The CDR3 nucleotides are TGTGCCGTCGGAGACCTCCAAGAGACCCAGTACTTC. This codes for CAVGDLQETQYF.

Here the CDR3 DNA reads TGTGCCAGCACCCGGGGGGTAGCGGCCTACAATGAGCAGTTCTTC. Encoded protein: CASTRGVAAYNEQFF. The chain couples TRBV6-6 to TRBJ2-1; 7 bases align to TRBD2. V was pared by 7 bases and J by 2 bases, with 8 bases of the junction left unmatched. CDR1 and CDR2 from the germline V gene are MNHNY and SVGAGI (reference sequence). This CDR3 is 15 amino acids long.

This chain connects TRBV7-8 to TRBJ2-3; 8 bases are shared with TRBD2. This CDR3 is 14 amino acids long. The J segment lost 8 bases and the V segment lost 5 bases, leaving 9 bases of the junction unmatched. CDR1 is SGHVS, CDR2 FQNEAQ, per germline. The CDR3 is CASSPSREGTTQYF. CDR3 bases: TGTGCCAGCAGCCCTTCCCGGGAGGGCACTACGCAGTATTTT.

The V gene is TRBV7-2, the J gene TRBJ2-3; 8 bases agree with TRBD2. From germline, CDR1 is SGHTA and CDR2 FQGNSA. The V segment lost 4 bases and the J segment 7 bases; nucleotides outside the gene matches: 7. The CDR3 extends over 14 amino acids. The CDR3 sequence: CASSSTGGRYTQYF. CDR3 sequence (DNA): TGTGCCAGCAGCTCTACAGGCGGGAGGTATACGCAGTATTTT.

The V gene is TRBV7-2, the J gene TRBJ2-1; D is perhaps TRBD2 (6 bases). The ends were cut back, 2 bases at V and 2 bases at J, with 7 bases in the middle. From germline, CDR1 is SGHTA and CDR2 FQGNSA. CDR3 length: 14 residues. The CDR3 nucleotides are TGTGCCAGCAGCTTACTAGCGACCTACAATGAGCAGTTCTTC. The encoded protein is CASSLLATYNEQFF.

Turning to this clone: The germline gene is not matched at one end of the junction; a read error may be the cause. V and J are TRBV11-3 and TRBJ2-7; D might be TRBD1 (6 bases). The CDR3 sequence is 11 residues long. The germline CDR1 and CDR2 sequences are SGHNT and YENEEA. Written as DNA, the CDR3 is TGTGCCAGCAGCTCACAGGGAAACATCGGATTC. Its protein is CASSSQGNIGF.

This clone has more than one count but fewer than ten. V gene TRBV6-5 combines with J gene TRBJ2-1, with TRBD2 as a possible D gene (6 bases). The CDR3 is 14 amino acids. CDR1 is MNHEY and CDR2 is SVGAGI in the germline V gene. Trimming left V 5 bases short and J 2 bases short, with 10 bases between. The DNA of the CDR3 is TGTGCCAGCAGTAGACTAGTAGCCTACAATGAGCAGTTCTTC. Its translation: CASSRLVAYNEQFF.

The rearrangement links TRBV5-6 to TRBJ2-1; tentative D call: TRBD1 (5 bases). V was cut by 1 base and J by 7 bases, with 12 bases left in between. The length of the CDR3 is 14 residues. Germline assignment: CDR1 SGHDT and CDR2 YYEEEE. In DNA, the CDR3 is TGTGCCAGCAGCTTGTGGGTGGGGCGGAATGAGCAGTTCTTC. This translates into CASSLWVGRNEQFF.

Only a few counts were recorded for this clone. The rearrangement uses TRBV5-1 and TRBJ2-1, with D possibly being TRBD2 (6 bases). Germline loops: CDR1 SGHRS, CDR2 YFSETQ. V was clipped by 5 bases and J by 0 bases, with 12 bases between them. This CDR3 is 15 amino acids long. The CDR3 region is CASRLRGSSYNEQFF. CDR3 in DNA: TGCGCCAGCAGATTACGGGGGAGCTCCTACAATGAGCAGTTCTTC.

The sample holds one count of this clone. V is TRBV27 and J is TRBJ2-7, with D possibly called TRBD1 or TRBD2 (5 bases each). Germline V gene data show CDR1 as MNHEY and CDR2 as SMNVEV (reference sequence). The length of the CDR3 is 15 residues. The ends were cut back, 3 bases at V and 0 bases at J, with 12 bases in the middle. This chain's CDR3 is CASSFRWDGSYEQYF. Written as DNA, the CDR3 is TGTGCCAGCAGTTTCCGCTGGGACGGCTCCTACGAGCAGTACTTC.

The CDR3: CASSTRGTLHF. In DNA form, the CDR3 reads TGTGCCAGCAGTACCCGTGGCACCCTCCACTTT. V gene TRBV27 combines with J gene TRBJ1-6; D is unclear. Deletions cut 5 bases from V and 14 bases from J, with 10 bases between. Germline V CDR1 and CDR2: MNHEY, SMNVEV (reference sequence). This CDR3 is built from 11 residues.

V usage is TRBV29-1 and J usage is TRBJ2-4; D may be TRBD1 or TRBD2 (5 bases each). The V and J ends lost 6 bases and 6 bases respectively, with 12 bases between them. CDR3 size: 12 residues. Germline V lookup: CDR1 SQVTM, CDR2 ANQGSEA. The DNA for the CDR3 is TGCAGCGTCGAGGGAAGGGGAAACATTCAGTACTTC. Translated: CSVEGRGNIQYF.

J is TRBJ2-2 and V is TRBV19; TRBD1 matches 7 bases. The CDR3 runs 15 residues. Per germline, CDR1 LNHDA and CDR2 SQIVND (reference sequence). With V trimmed by 9 bases and J by 6 bases, 13 bases remained unmatched. CDR3 in amino acids: CASYDRVPGAGELFF. CDR3 coding DNA: TGTGCCAGCTACGACAGGGTGCCTGGGGCCGGGGAGCTGTTTTTT.

The J gene is TRBJ2-5, the V gene TRBV7-2; D remains ambiguous. The germline V gene has CDR1 SGHTA and CDR2 FQGNSA. CDR3 length equals 12 residues. V was clipped by 3 bases and J by 4 bases, with 6 bases between them. The CDR3 sequence is CASSFRRETQYF. CDR3 bases: TGTGCCAGCAGCTTCCGACGAGAGACCCAGTACTTC. Full variable domain (rest looked up from reference TRBV7-2 and TRBJ2-5): GAGVSQSPSNKVTEKGKDVELRCDPISGHTALYWYRQSLGQGLEFLIYFQGNSAPDKSGLPSDRFSAERTGGSVSTLTIQRTQQEDSAVYLCASSFRRETQYFGPGTRLLVL.

This clone appeared a single time. The chain uses TRBV10-3 and TRBJ1-2; 9 nucleotides line up with TRBD1. Losses at the gene ends were 6 bases for V and 6 bases for J; bases not matched to a gene: 5. Germline CDR1 reads ENHRY; CDR2 reads SYGVKD. CDR3 length: 13 residues. CDR3: CAISPTGGDGYTF. CDR3 bases: TGTGCCATCAGCCCGACAGGGGGTGATGGCTACACCTTC.

About this clone: At one of its ends the junction is not consistent with the germline gene, which may arise from a read error. The chain is built from TRBV7-7 and TRBJ2-5; 8 nucleotides line up with TRBD1. The CDR3 covers 15 residues. Per germline, CDR1 SSHAT and CDR2 FNYEAQ (reference sequence). CDR3 residues: CASSLAPTGVETQYF. CDR3 DNA sequence: TGTGCTAGCAGCTTAGCGCCGACAGGGGTGGAGACCCAGTACTTC.

This clone showed up just a few times. CDR3 nucleotides: TGTGCCAGCAGCTCACAGGGAAACACTGAAGCTTTCTTT. It translates to CASSSQGNTEAFF. V is TRBV7-9 and J is TRBJ1-1, with a tentative D call TRBD1 (6 bases). V lost 4 bases and J lost 2, with 8 bases in between. CDR3 length: 13 amino acids. CDR1 is SEHNR, CDR2 FQNEAQ, per germline (reference sequence).

This rearrangement joins TRBV4-1 to TRBJ1-2; D is undetermined. This CDR3 is 16 amino acids long. V shed 0 bases and J shed 4 bases, with 15 bases lying between them. Per the germline V gene, CDR1 is MGHRA and CDR2 is YSYEKL. The CDR3 sequence: CASSQDVRGRSYGYTF. CDR3 DNA: TGCGCCAGCAGCCAAGATGTGAGAGGGAGGAGCTATGGCTACACCTTC.

The rearrangement uses TRBV4-2 and TRBJ2-3; D tentatively reads TRBD1 or TRBD2 (6 bases each). Germline CDR1 is LGHNA and CDR2 is YNFKEQ. V was trimmed by 0 bases and J by 0 bases, leaving 7 bases between them. The CDR3 spans 15 residues. CDR3 region: CASSQEGGSTDTQYF. CDR3 nucleotides: TGTGCCAGCAGCCAAGAAGGGGGGAGCACAGATACGCAGTATTTT.

This clone has only one observation. This sequence joins TRBV5-6 and TRBJ1-1; the match to TRBD1 covers 8 bases. J was trimmed by 5 bases and V by 1 base; bases with no gene match: 10. Germline CDR1 reads SGHDT; CDR2 reads YYEEEE. The CDR3 is 16 residues long. Written as DNA, the CDR3 is TGTGCCAGCAGCTTGAGGGCCGACAGGGGTTATACTGAAGCTTTCTTT. It translates to CASSLRADRGYTEAFF. The whole variable domain, remainder taken from reference TRBV5-6 and TRBJ1-1, is DAGVTQSPTHLIKTRGQQVTLRCSPKSGHDTVSWYQQALGQGPQFIFQYYEEEERQRGNFPDRFSGHQFPNYSSELNVNALLLGDSALYLCASSLRADRGYTEAFFGQGTRLTVV.

The V gene is TRBV21-1, the J gene TRBJ1-5. TRBV21-1 is a documented pseudogene. The CDR3 runs 14 residues. The CDR3, as DNA: TGTGCCAGCAGCTTGATAAGTAGCAATCAGCCCCAGCATTTT. Encoded protein: CASSLISSNQPQHF.